A selection of T cell receptor beta chains follows, all from one sample in a study of blood T cell repertoires in COVID-19. Measured with immunoSEQ multiplex PCR; TCRdb has only the in-frame clones, and not every one. In the table there are tens of thousands of clones, more than 85% of which are singletons. The material sequenced was peripheral blood. Source of these receptors: a man aged 45-65 years in a cohort sampled during active COVID-19. Both conserved end residues are part of each CDR3. D genes are given only for firm matches. A clone size is listed for some rows: how often the clone was seen (once, few, many), or a class if it is expanded.

V: TRBV11-2; length: 19; D: TRBD2; size: once; J: TRBJ2-1; DNA: TGTGCCAGCAGCTCCTTGGGCCCCCGTCATAGCGGGCCTTACAATGAGCAGTTCTTC; CDR3: CASSSLGPRHSGPYNEQFF
V: TRBV19; length: 16; D: TRBD2; size: once; J: TRBJ2-1; DNA: TGTGCCAGTAGTGGACTAGCGGGAGGACCCTACAATGAGCAGTTCTTC; CDR3: CASSGLAGGPYNEQFF
V: TRBV11-2; length: 16; D: -; size: -; J: TRBJ2-7; DNA: TGTGCCAGCAGCTTAGAAGACAGCCCCGGATACTACGAGCAGTACTTC; CDR3: CASSLEDSPGYYEQYF
V: TRBV10-3; length: 18; D: -; size: -; J: TRBJ1-1; DNA: TGTGCCATCAGTGAGTCGCCGACCCGTACAGGGATGAACACTGAAGCTTTCTTT; CDR3: CAISESPTRTGMNTEAFF
V: TRBV14; length: 15; D: -; size: -; J: TRBJ1-3; DNA: TGTGCCAGCAGCCGGGGCCAGAGCTCTGGAAACACCATATATTTT; CDR3: CASSRGQSSGNTIYF
V: TRBV7-2; length: 16; D: -; size: -; J: TRBJ2-3; DNA: TGTGCCAGCAGCTTGGCCGGGATTGACCCATTCTATACGCAGTATTTT; CDR3: CASSLAGIDPFYTQYF
V: TRBV29-1; length: 12; D: -; size: -; J: TRBJ1-2; DNA: TGCAGCGCGGGGCGCAAAAACTATGGCTACACCTTC; CDR3: CSAGRKNYGYTF
V: TRBV7-6; length: 15; D: TRBD2; size: -; J: TRBJ2-1; DNA: TGTGCCAGCAGCTTATTAGCGGGAGGGCCCAATGAGCAGTTCTTC; CDR3: CASSLLAGGPNEQFF
V: TRBV3-1/TRBV3-2; length: 15; D: -; size: -; J: TRBJ2-1; DNA: TGTGCCAGCAGCCAAAACGGGATTTCCTACAATGAGCAGTTCTTC; CDR3: CASSQNGISYNEQFF
V: TRBV19; length: 20; D: TRBD2; size: -; J: TRBJ2-7; DNA: TGTGCCAGTAGTATCTTCCACCTACCGGGACTAGCGGGGGGTTCCTACGAGCAGTACTTC; CDR3: CASSIFHLPGLAGGSYEQYF
V: TRBV15; length: 16; D: -; size: -; J: TRBJ2-1; DNA: TGTGCCACCAGCAGAAGGATCCAGGGCCATTACAATGAGCAGTTCTTC; CDR3: CATSRRIQGHYNEQFF
V: TRBV11-2; length: 17; D: -; size: -; J: TRBJ1-1; DNA: TGTGCCAGCAGCTTAGAAGGTCGGAGGGTCGCAGACCGATTGGCTTTCTTT; CDR3: CASSLEGRRVADRLAFF
V: TRBV6-4; length: 14; D: -; size: -; J: TRBJ2-7; DNA: TGTGCCAGCAGTGACTCCTCGGACTGGTACGAGCAGTACTTC; CDR3: CASSDSSDWYEQYF
V: TRBV7-2; length: 15; D: -; size: -; J: TRBJ1-1; DNA: TGTGCCAGCAGCTTAAATCCACGGGGGAACACTGAAGCTTTCTTT; CDR3: CASSLNPRGNTEAFF
V: TRBV5-1; length: 14; D: -; size: -; J: TRBJ1-2; DNA: TGCGCCAGCAGCTTGAATGACCCGACGGAGGGCTACACCTTC; CDR3: CASSLNDPTEGYTF
V: TRBV15; length: 13; D: -; size: few; J: TRBJ1-2; DNA: TGTGCCACCAGCAGAGCGGGGAGGGATGGCTACACCTTC; CDR3: CATSRAGRDGYTF
V: TRBV28; length: 13; D: -; size: once; J: TRBJ2-7; DNA: TGTGCCAGCAGTTTATGGGGGGCAGGGGAGCAGTACTTC; CDR3: CASSLWGAGEQYF
V: TRBV5-5; length: 16; D: TRBD1; size: -; J: TRBJ2-2; DNA: TGTGCCAGCAGCCCCTGGACAGGGCCGAACACCGGGGAGCTGTTTTTT; CDR3: CASSPWTGPNTGELFF
V: TRBV7-3; length: 15; D: TRBD2; size: -; J: TRBJ2-7; DNA: TGTGCCAGCAGCTTAGGTAGCGGGGGGCCCTACGAGCAGTACTTC; CDR3: CASSLGSGGPYEQYF
V: TRBV2; length: 16; D: -; size: -; J: TRBJ2-7; DNA: TGTGCCAGCAGTGAAGCAAACACTAGGGATGGCTACGAGCAGTACTTC; CDR3: CASSEANTRDGYEQYF
V: TRBV14; length: 14; D: -; size: -; J: TRBJ2-5; DNA: TGTGCCAGCAGCCAAGAGGAGAGCCGGGAGACCCAGTACTTC; CDR3: CASSQEESRETQYF
V: TRBV6-5; length: 12; D: -; size: once; J: TRBJ1-5; DNA: TGTGCCAGCACTCGCCGGGATCAGCCCCAGCATTTT; CDR3: CASTRRDQPQHF
V: TRBV2; length: 13; D: -; size: -; J: TRBJ1-5; DNA: TGTGCCAGCAGAGGAGATAACAATCAGCCCCAGCATTTT; CDR3: CASRGDNNQPQHF
V: TRBV7-6; length: 15; D: TRBD1; size: -; J: TRBJ2-3; DNA: TGTGCCAGCAGCTCCTACAGGGGGCGGACAGATACGCAGTATTTT; CDR3: CASSSYRGRTDTQYF
V: TRBV19; length: 15; D: TRBD1; size: -; J: TRBJ2-3; DNA: TGTGCCAGTAGTATACGGGACAGGGACACAGATACGCAGTATTTT; CDR3: CASSIRDRDTDTQYF
V: TRBV9; length: 15; D: -; size: -; J: TRBJ2-3; DNA: TGTGCCAGTGCTATCGGGCAGGGTTACACAGATACGCAGTATTTT; CDR3: CASAIGQGYTDTQYF
V: TRBV7-6; length: 16; D: -; size: -; J: TRBJ2-1; DNA: TGTGCCAGCAGCACGCCTACTGACGGGGGACTCAATGAGCAGTTCTTC; CDR3: CASSTPTDGGLNEQFF
V: TRBV7-9; length: 13; D: TRBD2; size: -; J: TRBJ2-1; DNA: TGTGCCAGCAACCCTAGCGGGAGCGATGAGCAGTTCTTC; CDR3: CASNPSGSDEQFF
V: TRBV12-5; length: 15; D: TRBD1; size: -; J: TRBJ1-1; DNA: TGTGCTAGTGGCCCTGACAGGGGCATGAACACTGAAGCTTTCTTT; CDR3: CASGPDRGMNTEAFF
V: TRBV29-1; length: 12; D: -; size: -; J: TRBJ2-7; DNA: TGCAGCGTTGAGAACAGGGAGTACGAGCAGTACTTC; CDR3: CSVENREYEQYF
V: TRBV6-2/TRBV6-3; length: 14; D: -; size: once; J: TRBJ2-5; DNA: TGTGCCAGCAGTTACGCTAAAATCCAAGAGACCCAGTACTTC; CDR3: CASSYAKIQETQYF
V: TRBV5-8; length: 15; D: TRBD2; size: -; J: TRBJ2-1; DNA: TGTGCCAGCGTAAAGGGGACTAGCGGGAGTAATGAGCAGTTCTTC; CDR3: CASVKGTSGSNEQFF
V: TRBV19; length: 15; D: TRBD2; size: -; J: TRBJ2-3; DNA: TGTGCCAGCGGGGCCGGGACTAGCGACACAGATACGCAGTATTTT; CDR3: CASGAGTSDTDTQYF
V: TRBV15; length: 18; D: TRBD2; size: -; J: TRBJ2-5; DNA: TGTGCCACCAGCAGAGAACTAGCGGGAGTCATCAGGAAAGAGACCCAGTACTTC; CDR3: CATSRELAGVIRKETQYF
V: TRBV6-1; length: 15; D: TRBD2; size: -; J: TRBJ2-1; DNA: TGTGCCAGCAGTGAGCGGGGGTTCTCCTACAATGAGCAGTTCTTC; CDR3: CASSERGFSYNEQFF
V: TRBV30; length: 12; D: TRBD1; size: -; J: TRBJ1-1; DNA: TGTGCCTGGGGGACAGCGAGGACTGAAGCTTTCTTT; CDR3: CAWGTARTEAFF
V: TRBV27; length: 18; D: TRBD2; size: -; J: TRBJ2-1; DNA: TGTGCCAGCAGTTTATTCTCGGTACCGGGACTAGCGGGGGAAGGGCAGTTCTTC; CDR3: CASSLFSVPGLAGEGQFF
V: TRBV6-1; length: 13; D: -; size: -; J: TRBJ1-1; DNA: TGTGCCAGCAGTGAAGTAAAGGGGCTTGAAGCTTTCTTT; CDR3: CASSEVKGLEAFF
V: TRBV6-2/TRBV6-3; length: 18; D: TRBD2; size: -; J: TRBJ2-7; DNA: TGTGCCAGCAGTCCCGGGACTAGCGGGGGGTTCACCCTGTACGAGCAGTACTTC; CDR3: CASSPGTSGGFTLYEQYF
V: TRBV19; length: 13; D: -; size: -; J: TRBJ1-1; DNA: TGTGCCAGTAGTATAGGGACAGCCACTGAAGCTTTCTTT; CDR3: CASSIGTATEAFF
V: TRBV5-6; length: 15; D: -; size: -; J: TRBJ2-3; DNA: TGTGCCAGCAGCTTGAGGGCAGGGGGCACAGATACGCAGTATTTT; CDR3: CASSLRAGGTDTQYF
V: TRBV19; length: 12; D: -; size: -; J: TRBJ2-2; DNA: TGTGCCAGTAAACTTTACACCGGGGAGCTGTTTTTT; CDR3: CASKLYTGELFF
V: TRBV9; length: 16; D: TRBD1; size: -; J: TRBJ2-5; DNA: TGTGCCAGCAGCTTTCGGGACAGGGGATACCAAGAGACCCAGTACTTC; CDR3: CASSFRDRGYQETQYF
V: TRBV7-2; length: 14; D: -; size: -; J: TRBJ1-5; DNA: TGTGCCAGCAGCTTGTTTCCGTACAATCAGCCCCAGCATTTT; CDR3: CASSLFPYNQPQHF
V: TRBV6-2/TRBV6-3; length: 15; D: -; size: -; J: TRBJ2-7; DNA: TGTGCCAGCAGTTCCGGGACTCCTTTCTCCTACGAGCAGTACTTC; CDR3: CASSSGTPFSYEQYF
V: TRBV15; length: 20; D: TRBD2; size: -; J: TRBJ2-3; DNA: TGTGCCACCAGCAGGGAGGGCTGGGGGCTATCAGCGGGAGGAGTGGATACGCAGTATTTT; CDR3: CATSREGWGLSAGGVDTQYF
V: TRBV7-2; length: 15; D: -; size: -; J: TRBJ1-6; DNA: TGTGCCAGCAGCTATCACAGGGTAGATAATTCACCCCTCCACTTT; CDR3: CASSYHRVDNSPLHF
V: TRBV7-2; length: 15; D: -; size: -; J: TRBJ1-6; DNA: TGTGCCAGCAGCCCCACCCGGGGGGAGGGGTCACCCCTCCACTTT; CDR3: CASSPTRGEGSPLHF
V: TRBV3-1/TRBV3-2; length: 17; D: TRBD1; size: -; J: TRBJ1-3; DNA: TGTGCCAGCAGCCCTCGGGACAGGGTCTTAACTGGAAACACCATATATTTT; CDR3: CASSPRDRVLTGNTIYF